Here is one T cell receptor beta chain with its context. What this receptor recognizes is not known. No qualities accompany the bases; no much larger clone lies one base away. Germline trimming amounts to 6 bases on V and 4 bases on J, with 10 as the count of junction bases outside the gene matches. Via the germline V gene (reference sequence), CDR1 is LNHDA and CDR2 SQIVND. From its cysteine to its phenylalanine, the CDR3 spans 15 amino acids. The read is trimmed to its CDR3 DNA, 45 bases read in frame from base 1. This specimen comes from a study of blood T cell repertoires in COVID-19 (dated by TCRdb to 2020 to 2022). Some background on the complete study: Samples from collaborators originated in the United States, Italy and Spain and spanned both the acute and convalescent phases of COVID-19. The prospective study material was composed of cDNA or gDNA derived from T cells, B-cell-depleted T cells, or PBMCs. Deeply sampled blood TCRbeta repertoires from subjects exposed to, actively infected with, or recovered from COVID-19 were included in the dataset. The repertoires were released in a freely available public database intended as a resource for research on the immune response to SARS-CoV-2. The samples were drawn from two sources: the first 160 participants of the ongoing ImmuneRACE study, and 1,000 to 1,500 subjects contributed by 6 global collaborators. The sample metadata nearly always contained a de-identified subject ID, COVID-19 status, age in years and sex. Where available, HLA class I and class II types were obtained from metadata supplied by the sample provider rather than from assay-based typing. Points the paper makes about the study in general: How much clinical and demographic metadata was included differed by source and by participant, and the metadata was provided uncurated.

The immunoSEQ Assay, a bias-controlled multiplex PCR, was used to amplify TCRbeta CDR3 regions from genomic DNA. Regarding the original processing steps: Within the assay, amplification of reference gene primers was used to estimate how many nucleated cells each sample contained. To quantify the absolute abundance of each unique TCRbeta CDR3 rearrangement, sequence reads were collapsed and filtered. Productive Simpson clonality was computed per sample as the square root of Simpson's diversity index over productive rearrangements. Sourced from immuneACCESS, this table was stored by TCRdb with only in-frame sequences that have V and J called. A share of the clones is absent; for the studies checked, an unresolved V gene accounts for under half, and the remainder has no known explanation. V and J calls and clone size are as listed in that table; D and trimming were resolved from the DNA. The sample table holds 20,000 to 25,000 clones, of which around 88% were seen once. The ten largest clones represent 20% to 30% of the sample.

The collaborating institutions used their own protocols to collect whole blood in K2EDTA tubes. For TCRbeta analysis, collaborators shipped samples as frozen whole blood, isolated PBMCs, or DNA extracted from either of those sample types. This clonotype was obtained from a human donor with active COVID-19. The donor label of this sample is uncertain. Sequencing input: peripheral blood. The V gene is TRBV19 and the J gene is TRBJ2-5; 8 nucleotides in the junction match TRBD1. The CDR3 in this case is CASRSDREGRETQYF. The nucleotide sequence reads as follows: TGTGCCAGTAGATCGGACAGGGAAGGGCGAGAGACCCAGTACTTC.